Shown below are 21 T cell receptor beta chains from a single sample sequenced in a study of T-cell reconstitution after alpha-beta-depleted transplantation in children. Preparation of the TCRbeta library was carried out with unique molecular identifiers. Each CDR3 protein is one row after TCRdb ran MiXCR on the PCR reads. The table shows roughly 280,000 distinct CDR3 sequences, with 11% occurring only once. Sequencing used peripheral blood, obtained 180 days after TCRalphabeta/CD19-depleted stem cell transplant. The origin of the receptors is a male patient between 2 and 15 years old who had a stem cell transplant for chronic granulomatous disease, so the T cells may come from the graft donor.

This clonotype was observed at least ten times. The J gene is TRBJ2-7, the V gene TRBV7-6; either TRBD1 or TRBD2 may fit D (5 bases each). This CDR3 spans 13 amino acids. Germline V gene sequence: CDR1 SGHVS, CDR2 FNYEAQ. With 5 bases removed from V and 4 bases from J, the gap between germline ends came to 12 bases. The CDR3 nucleotides are TGTGCCAGCAGCCGGGGACCGGGGTACGAGCAGTACTTC. This translates into CASSRGPGYEQYF. The whole variable domain, filled in from reference TRBV7-6 and TRBJ2-7, reads GAGVSQSPRYKVTKRGQDVALRCDPISGHVSLYWYRQALGQGPEFLTYFNYEAQQDKSGLPNDRFSAERPEGSISTLTIQRTEQRDSAMYRCASSRGPGYEQYFGPGTRLTVT.

This clonotype was detected many times. The V and J genes are TRBV12-3 or TRBV12-4 and TRBJ2-3, with D uncertain. The CDR3 covers 14 residues. The V end was cut by 7 bases, the J end by 1 base, with 12 bases between. CDR3 amino acids: CASTSWERTDTQYF. CDR3 DNA sequence: TGTGCCAGCACTTCGTGGGAACGCACAGATACGCAGTATTTT.

At least ten counts were recorded for this clonotype. The chain recombines TRBV20-1 with TRBJ2-2; possibly TRBD2 for D (5 bases). V was clipped by 5 bases and J by 7 bases, with 14 bases between them. The CDR3 length is 13 residues. CDR1 is DFQATT, CDR2 SNEGSKA, per germline (reference sequence). Written as DNA, the CDR3 is TGCAGTGCTTTGGCTAGCTCAAGCGGGGAGCTGTTTTTT. Translation gives CSALASSSGELFF.

The rearrangement links TRBV20-1 to TRBJ2-5, with 9 bases that match TRBD1. Trimming took 3 bases from V and 5 from J; bases not matched to a gene: 16. Per the germline V gene, CDR1 is DFQATT and CDR2 is SNEGSKA (reference sequence). This CDR3 contains 17 residues. CDR3 in amino acids: CSARGLPGQGPSETQYF. The DNA for the CDR3 is TGCAGTGCTAGGGGTCTCCCGGGACAGGGTCCTTCGGAGACCCAGTACTTC.

This clonotype was counted ten times or more. The chain employs TRBV7-6 and TRBJ2-1, with TRBD2 matching over 8 bases. The CDR3 runs to 18 residues. Germline values: CDR1 SGHVS, CDR2 FNYEAQ. The V gene end was trimmed by 4 bases and the J gene end by 7 bases; junction bases not matched to a gene: 18. CDR3 DNA sequence: TGTGCCAGCAGCTGGGGGACCCCCGGGACTAGAAATCAAAATGAGCAGTTCTTC. This codes for CASSWGTPGTRNQNEQFF.

This clonotype was counted many times. The chain has TRBV19 and TRBJ1-5; D possibly corresponds to TRBD1 (5 bases). This CDR3 contains 12 residues. Germline loops: CDR1 LNHDA, CDR2 SQIVND (reference sequence). V gave up 6 bases and J gave up 7 bases, with 10 bases separating them. The CDR3 is CASRQGGQPQHF. CDR3 nucleotides: TGTGCCAGTAGGCAGGGTGGCCAGCCCCAGCATTTT.

The chain links TRBV2 to TRBJ1-1; D gene uncertain. V lost 1 base and J lost 5, with 17 bases in between. The CDR3 loop spans 16 amino acids. From germline, CDR1 is SNHLY and CDR2 FYNNEI. The DNA for the CDR3 is TGTGCCAGCAGTGAAGAAGGAGGAGGGTTTATGACTGAAGCTTTCTTT. It specifies CASSEEGGGFMTEAFF.

This clonotype was counted at least ten times. This chain connects TRBV5-1 to TRBJ2-7; D unclear. With 3 bases removed from V and 0 bases from J, the gap between germline ends came to 10 bases. From germline, CDR1 is SGHRS and CDR2 YFSETQ. The CDR3 has 14 residues. DNA of the CDR3: TGCGCCAGCAGCTCCGCCAGGAGCTCCTACGAGCAGTACTTC. The encoded protein is CASSSARSSYEQYF.

This clonotype was observed many times. The CDR3 protein is CASSLYRQDTQYF. CDR3 in DNA: TGCGCCAGCAGCTTGTACCGCCAAGATACGCAGTATTTT. The chain links TRBV5-1 to TRBJ2-3; D is undetermined. This CDR3 is built from 13 residues. V lost 1 base, J lost 5 bases, and 8 bases lay in between. Germline loops: CDR1 SGHRS, CDR2 YFSETQ.

This clonotype was picked up many times. The chain couples TRBV4-2 to TRBJ2-6, with 10 bases aligning to TRBD2. The CDR3 is 18 amino acids. Germline V CDR1 and CDR2: LGHNA, YNFKEQ. With 7 bases clipped from V and 0 bases from J, the junction kept 9 bases outside the gene matches. CDR3 residues: CASNKGTSAFSGANVLTF. The DNA of the CDR3 is TGTGCCAGCAATAAAGGGACTAGCGCTTTCTCTGGGGCCAACGTCCTGACTTTC.

The sample holds many counts of this clonotype. The CDR3 loop is CASGVYSYEQYF. CDR3 nucleotides: TGTGCCAGCGGCGTTTACTCCTACGAGCAGTACTTC. This chain uses TRBV7-2 with TRBJ2-7; D gene unclear. The V end was cut by 8 bases, the J end by 0 bases, with 8 bases between. This CDR3 is built from 12 residues. Germline V CDR1 and CDR2: SGHTA, FQGNSA.

The sample holds many counts of this clonotype. The chain links TRBV13 to TRBJ2-7, with 9 bases lining up with TRBD2. This CDR3 spans 16 amino acids. Per the germline V gene, CDR1 is PRHDT and CDR2 is FYEKMQ (reference sequence). Trimming at V came to 0 bases and at J to 2 bases, leaving 5 bases not matched to a gene. CDR3 DNA: TGTGCCAGCAGCTTAGGTGTCGCGGGGGGGGCCTACGAGCAGTACTTC. It is translated as CASSLGVAGGAYEQYF.

This clonotype appeared a few times. This chain connects TRBV6-1 to TRBJ2-3; either TRBD1 or TRBD2 may fit D (5 bases each). V lost 6 bases and J 1 base, leaving 14 bases between the germline ends. Germline CDR1 is MNHNS and CDR2 is SASEGT. CDR3 length: 15 residues. The CDR3 bases are TGTGCCAGCAGACGGGGCCTTCTTGGCACAGATACGCAGTATTTT. Translation gives CASRRGLLGTDTQYF.

This clonotype came up many times. This rearrangement joins TRBV7-8 to TRBJ2-5; D is possibly TRBD1 (5 bases). The V gene lost 5 bases and the J gene lost 0 bases, with 10 bases spanning the gap. The germline gives CDR1 SGHVS, CDR2 FQNEAQ. This CDR3 region has 14 residues. The CDR3 coding sequence is TGTGCCAGCAGCGCGGACACAAACCAAGAGACCCAGTACTTC. Encoded protein: CASSADTNQETQYF.

Ten or more counts support this clonotype. CDR3 coding DNA: TGTGCCAGCAGTCGTCGACAGGGAGGGGGATCGAATCAGCCCCAGCATTTT. It codes for CASSRRQGGGSNQPQHF. This sequence joins TRBV6-1 and TRBJ1-5; 7 bases match TRBD1. Looked up from germline, CDR1 is MNHNS and CDR2 is SASEGT. V gave up 5 bases and J gave up 4 bases; unmatched junction bases: 14. The CDR3 is 17 amino acids.

This clonotype was seen once. J is TRBJ2-5 and V is TRBV18; D unresolved. Germline V gene sequence: CDR1 KGHSH, CDR2 LQKENI. The V end was cut by 3 bases, the J end by 4 bases, with 12 bases between. The CDR3 has 14 residues. The CDR3: CASSPKYYGETQYF. The CDR3 DNA sequence: TGTGCCAGCTCACCCAAATATTACGGAGAGACCCAGTACTTC.

The V and J genes are TRBV5-6 and TRBJ2-1; D is perhaps TRBD2 (6 bases). The ends were cut back, 4 bases at V and 8 bases at J, with 19 bases in the middle. The CDR3 has 15 residues. Germline V CDR1 and CDR2: SGHDT, YYEEEE. As DNA, the CDR3 is TGTGCCAGCAGCGGGGGGACGGAGGGGTTCTATGAGCAGTTCTTC. Its protein product is CASSGGTEGFYEQFF.

This clonotype was observed at least ten times. V usage is TRBV29-1 and J usage is TRBJ1-5; TRBD1 might be the D (6 bases). The V and J ends lost 3 bases and 0 bases respectively, with 15 bases between them. The CDR3 is 16 residues long. Germline loops: CDR1 SQVTM, CDR2 ANQGSEA. The CDR3 reads CSVEDHRDPSNQPQHF. In DNA, the CDR3 is TGCAGCGTTGAGGATCACAGGGATCCTAGCAATCAGCCCCAGCATTTT.

This clonotype appeared a few times. Its ends do not fully match the called genes, so a read error is possible. V and J are TRBV10-3 and TRBJ1-2; D gene uncertain. The CDR3 totals 12 residues. Germline V CDR1 and CDR2: ENHRY, SYGVKD. CDR3 in amino acids: CAIRAENYGYPF. Here the CDR3 DNA reads TGTGCCATCAGGGCTGAGAACTATGGCTACCCCTTC.

This clonotype has at least ten counts. The V gene is TRBV7-2, the J gene TRBJ1-2; 8 bases are a match to TRBD1. V trimming: 5 bases; J trimming: 7 bases; junction bases outside the gene matches: 12. The germline V gene has CDR1 SGHTA and CDR2 FQGNSA. The CDR3 contains 15 residues. The CDR3 sequence is CASSPRPGTGFGYTF. CDR3 nucleotides: TGTGCCAGCAGCCCCCGCCCCGGGACAGGATTTGGCTACACCTTC. Together with reference TRBV7-2 and TRBJ1-2, the CDR3 gives the full variable domain: GAGVSQSPSNKVTEKGKDVELRCDPISGHTALYWYRQSLGQGLEFLIYFQGNSAPDKSGLPSDRFSAERTGGSVSTLTIQRTQQEDSAVYLCASSPRPGTGFGYTFGSGTRLTVV.

This clonotype was observed many times. This chain links TRBV6-5 with TRBJ1-2, with 8 nucleotides matching TRBD1. J was trimmed by 8 bases and V by 4 bases; bases with no gene match: 6. The germline V gene encodes CDR1 MNHEY and CDR2 SVGAGI. The CDR3 loop spans 13 amino acids. The CDR3 is CASSLIGTGGYTF. Here the CDR3 DNA reads TGTGCCAGCAGTTTAATAGGGACAGGCGGCTACACCTTC.